The TCR beta chain under discussion was sequenced for a study of healthy donors' naive CD4 and CD8 T cells. Each TCR library used approximately 500 ng of total RNA and a linear amplification protocol. MiXCR was run by TCRdb on the reads, yielding one entry per CDR3 protein. The data hold roughly 200,000 distinct CDR3 sequences, with over 60% observed a single time. CD4+CD8-CD45RO-CD45RA+ cells were naive CD4+; CD8+CD4-CD45RA+CD27bright cells were naive CD8+. The germline V and J ends were trimmed by 3 bases and 7 bases, with 6 bases remaining between them. CDR3 size: 11 residues. The J gene is TRBJ1-2, the V gene TRBV12-3 or TRBV12-4; D unresolved. Sequenced material: naive CD4+ and CD8+ T cells sorted from blood, pooled from several donors. The TCR was taken from a pool of human donors in good health; the sample pools cells from several healthy donors. CDR3 region: CASSFGVGYTF. CDR3 coding DNA: TGTGCCAGCAGTTTTGGGGTTGGCTACACCTTC.